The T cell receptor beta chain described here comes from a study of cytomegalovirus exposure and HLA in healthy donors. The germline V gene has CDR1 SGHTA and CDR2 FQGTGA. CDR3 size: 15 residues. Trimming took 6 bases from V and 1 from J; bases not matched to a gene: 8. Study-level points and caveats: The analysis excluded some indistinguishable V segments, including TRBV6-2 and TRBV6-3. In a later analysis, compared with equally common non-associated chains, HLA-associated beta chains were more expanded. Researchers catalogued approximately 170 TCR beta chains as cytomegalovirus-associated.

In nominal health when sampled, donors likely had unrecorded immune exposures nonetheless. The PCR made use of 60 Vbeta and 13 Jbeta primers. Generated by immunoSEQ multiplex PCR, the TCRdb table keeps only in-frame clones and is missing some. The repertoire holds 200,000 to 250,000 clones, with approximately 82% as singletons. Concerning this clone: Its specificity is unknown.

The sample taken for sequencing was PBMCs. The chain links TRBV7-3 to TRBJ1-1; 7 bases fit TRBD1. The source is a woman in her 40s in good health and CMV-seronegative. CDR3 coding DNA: TGTGCCAGCAGTAGGGACAGTGTGTCGAACACTGAAGCTTTCTTT. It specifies CASSRDSVSNTEAFF.